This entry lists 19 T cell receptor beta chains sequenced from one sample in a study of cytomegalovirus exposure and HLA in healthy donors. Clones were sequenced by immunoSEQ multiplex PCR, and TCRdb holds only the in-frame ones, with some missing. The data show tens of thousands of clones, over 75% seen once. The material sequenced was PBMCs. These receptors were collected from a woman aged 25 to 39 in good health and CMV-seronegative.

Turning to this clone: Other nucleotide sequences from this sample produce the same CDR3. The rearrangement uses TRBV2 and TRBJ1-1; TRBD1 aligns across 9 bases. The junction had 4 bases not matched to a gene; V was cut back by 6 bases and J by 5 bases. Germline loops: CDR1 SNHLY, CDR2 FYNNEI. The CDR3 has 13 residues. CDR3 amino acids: CASRGQGRTEAFF. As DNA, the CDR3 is TGTGCCAGCAGAGGACAGGGGAGGACTGAAGCTTTCTTT.

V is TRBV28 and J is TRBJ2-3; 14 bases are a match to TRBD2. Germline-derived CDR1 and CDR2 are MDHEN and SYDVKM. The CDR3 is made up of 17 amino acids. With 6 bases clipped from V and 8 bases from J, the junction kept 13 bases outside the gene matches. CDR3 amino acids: CASSQGLAGGPYGTQYF. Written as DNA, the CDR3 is TGTGCCAGCAGCCAAGGACTAGCGGGAGGCCCTTACGGTACGCAGTATTTT.

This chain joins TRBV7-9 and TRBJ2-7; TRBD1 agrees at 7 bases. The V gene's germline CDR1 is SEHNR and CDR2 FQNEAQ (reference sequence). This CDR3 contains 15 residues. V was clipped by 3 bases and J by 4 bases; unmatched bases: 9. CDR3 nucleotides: TGTGCCAGCAGCTTTTTACGGGACAGAAATTACGAGCAGTACTTC. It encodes CASSFLRDRNYEQYF.

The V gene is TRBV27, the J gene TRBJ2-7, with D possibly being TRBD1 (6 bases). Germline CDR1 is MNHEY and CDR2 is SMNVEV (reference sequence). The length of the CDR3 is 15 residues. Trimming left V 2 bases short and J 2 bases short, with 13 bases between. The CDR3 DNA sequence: TGTGCCAGCAGTTTAGGCCGAGGGGGTACCTACGAGCAGTACTTC. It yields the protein CASSLGRGGTYEQYF.

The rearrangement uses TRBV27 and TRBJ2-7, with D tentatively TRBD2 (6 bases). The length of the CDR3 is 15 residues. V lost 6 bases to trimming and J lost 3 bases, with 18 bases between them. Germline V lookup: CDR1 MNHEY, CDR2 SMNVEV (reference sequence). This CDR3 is CASSHSGPRDYEQYF. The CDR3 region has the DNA TGTGCCAGCAGCCACAGCGGGCCTAGGGACTACGAGCAGTACTTC.

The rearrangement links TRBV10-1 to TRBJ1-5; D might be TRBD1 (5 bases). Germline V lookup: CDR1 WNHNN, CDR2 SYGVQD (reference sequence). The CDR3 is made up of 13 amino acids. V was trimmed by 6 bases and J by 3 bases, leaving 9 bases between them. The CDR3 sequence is CASSAGFNQPQHF. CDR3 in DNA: TGCGCCAGCAGCGCAGGGTTCAATCAGCCCCAGCATTTT.

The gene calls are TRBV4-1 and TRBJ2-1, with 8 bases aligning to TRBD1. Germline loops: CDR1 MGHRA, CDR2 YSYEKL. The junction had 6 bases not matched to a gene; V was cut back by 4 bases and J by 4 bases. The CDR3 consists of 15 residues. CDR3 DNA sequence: TGCGCCAGCAGCCCAGGGACAGGTAATTACAATGAGCAGTTCTTC. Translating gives CASSPGTGNYNEQFF.

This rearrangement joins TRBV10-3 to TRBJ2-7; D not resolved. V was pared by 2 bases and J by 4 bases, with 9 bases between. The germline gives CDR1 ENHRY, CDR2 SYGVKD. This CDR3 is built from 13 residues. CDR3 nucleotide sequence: TGTGCCATCAGTGAGCCAGGTGGGTACGAGCAGTACTTC. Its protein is CAISEPGGYEQYF.

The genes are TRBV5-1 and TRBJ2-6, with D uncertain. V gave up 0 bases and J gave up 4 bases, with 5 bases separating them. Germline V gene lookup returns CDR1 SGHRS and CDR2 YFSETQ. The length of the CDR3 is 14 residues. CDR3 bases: TGCGCCAGCAGCTTGGTGGCCGGGGCCAACGTCCTGACTTTC. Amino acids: CASSLVAGANVLTF.

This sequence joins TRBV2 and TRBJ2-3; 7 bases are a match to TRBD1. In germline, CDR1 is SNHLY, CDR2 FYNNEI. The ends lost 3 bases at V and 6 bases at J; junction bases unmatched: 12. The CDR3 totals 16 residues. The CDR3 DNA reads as TGTGCCAGCAGTGAGGACATGACAGGGTTTCATGATACGCAGTATTTT. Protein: CASSEDMTGFHDTQYF.

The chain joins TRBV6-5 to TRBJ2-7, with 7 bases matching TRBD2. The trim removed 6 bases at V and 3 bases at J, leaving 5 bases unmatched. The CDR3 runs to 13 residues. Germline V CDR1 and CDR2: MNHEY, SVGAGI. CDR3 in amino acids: CASRRVAGYEQYF. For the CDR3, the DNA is TGTGCCAGCAGGCGGGTAGCGGGCTACGAGCAGTACTTC.

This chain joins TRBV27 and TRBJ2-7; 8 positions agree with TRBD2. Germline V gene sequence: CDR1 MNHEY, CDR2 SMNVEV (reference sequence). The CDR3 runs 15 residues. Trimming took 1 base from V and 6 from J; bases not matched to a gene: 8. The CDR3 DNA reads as TGTGCCAGCAGTTTATGGGGGACTAGTATTATCGAGCAGTACTTC. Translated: CASSLWGTSIIEQYF.

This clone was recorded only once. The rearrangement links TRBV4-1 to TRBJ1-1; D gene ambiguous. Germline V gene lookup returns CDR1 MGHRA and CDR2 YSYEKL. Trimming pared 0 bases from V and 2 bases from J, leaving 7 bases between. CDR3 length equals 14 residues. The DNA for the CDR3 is TGCGCCAGCAGCCAAGACAGGCCTAACACTGAAGCTTTCTTT. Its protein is CASSQDRPNTEAFF.

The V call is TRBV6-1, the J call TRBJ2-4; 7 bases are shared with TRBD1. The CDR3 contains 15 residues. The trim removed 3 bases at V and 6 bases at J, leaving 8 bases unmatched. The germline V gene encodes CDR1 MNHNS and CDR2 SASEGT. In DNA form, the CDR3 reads TGTGCCAGCAGTGAGGAGACAGGGTGGAGAAACATTCAGTACTTC. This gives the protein CASSEETGWRNIQYF.

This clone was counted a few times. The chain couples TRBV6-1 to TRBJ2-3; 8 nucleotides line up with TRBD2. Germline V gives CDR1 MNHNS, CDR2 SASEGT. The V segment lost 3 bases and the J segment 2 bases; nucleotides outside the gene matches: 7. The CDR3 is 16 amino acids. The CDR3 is CASSEGREGPTDTQYF. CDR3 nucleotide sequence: TGTGCCAGCAGTGAGGGTCGGGAGGGCCCCACAGATACGCAGTATTTT.

CDR3 in DNA: TGTGCCAGCAGCCCGGACAGGGGGCCTTACTATGGCTACACCTTC. Protein sequence: CASSPDRGPYYGYTF. V usage is TRBV28 and J usage is TRBJ1-2; TRBD1 matches at 11 bases. The V segment lost 6 bases and the J segment 3 bases; nucleotides outside the gene matches: 6. The CDR3 loop spans 15 amino acids. Per the germline V gene, CDR1 is MDHEN and CDR2 is SYDVKM.

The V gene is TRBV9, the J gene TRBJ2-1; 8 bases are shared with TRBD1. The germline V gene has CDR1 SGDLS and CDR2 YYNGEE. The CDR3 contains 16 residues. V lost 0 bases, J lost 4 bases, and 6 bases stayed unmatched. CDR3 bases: TGTGCCAGCAGCGTAGAGGGACAGGCCTCTTACAATGAGCAGTTCTTC. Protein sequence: CASSVEGQASYNEQFF. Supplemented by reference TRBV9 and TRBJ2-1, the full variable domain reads DSGVTQTPKHLITATGQRVTLRCSPRSGDLSVYWYQQSLDQGLQFLIQYYNGEERAKGNILERFSAQQFPDLHSELNLSSLELGDSALYFCASSVEGQASYNEQFFGPGTRLTVL.

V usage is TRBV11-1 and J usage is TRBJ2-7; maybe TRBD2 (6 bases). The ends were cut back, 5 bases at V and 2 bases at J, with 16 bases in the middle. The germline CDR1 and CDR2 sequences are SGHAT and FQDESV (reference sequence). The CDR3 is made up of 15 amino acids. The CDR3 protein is CASSVQAGGAYEQYF. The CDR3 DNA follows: TGTGCCAGCAGCGTACAGGCTGGAGGGGCCTACGAGCAGTACTTC. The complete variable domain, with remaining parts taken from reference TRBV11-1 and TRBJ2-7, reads EAEVAQSPRYKITEKSQAVAFWCDPISGHATLYWYRQILGQGPELLVQFQDESVVDDSQLPKDRFSAERLKGVDSTLKIQPAELGDSAMYLCASSVQAGGAYEQYFGPGTRLTVT.

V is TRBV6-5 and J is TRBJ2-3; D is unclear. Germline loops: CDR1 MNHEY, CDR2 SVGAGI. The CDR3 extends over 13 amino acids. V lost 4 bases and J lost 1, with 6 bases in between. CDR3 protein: CASSSPGTDTQYF. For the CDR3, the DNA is TGTGCCAGCAGTTCGCCGGGCACAGATACGCAGTATTTT.